The next 21 T cell receptor beta chains were all read from a single sample in a study of control samples from healthy donors and cancer patients. The table came from immunoSEQ multiplex PCR; TCRdb's copy has only in-frame clones and leaves some out. This table has 90,000 to 100,000 clones, about 80% appearing once. Sequenced: blood. These TCRs come from a woman between 25 and 40 years old in good health.

The rearrangement joins TRBV5-4 to TRBJ2-1, with unresolved D. The CDR3 is made up of 14 amino acids. V lost 0 bases and J lost 5, with 9 bases in between. CDR1 is SGHNT and CDR2 is YYREEE in the germline V gene (reference sequence). The CDR3 coding sequence is TGTGCCAGCAGCTTGGCAACTTTCCACAATGAGCAGTTCTTC. Its translation is CASSLATFHNEQFF.

V and J are TRBV5-6 and TRBJ2-2; 8 bases match TRBD1. V dropped 2 bases and J dropped 6; count of bases not matched to a gene: 3. The CDR3 spans 14 residues. Germline CDR1 is SGHDT and CDR2 is YYEEEE. CDR3 loop: CASSFSQGAGELFF. As DNA, the CDR3 is TGTGCCAGCAGCTTCTCACAGGGGGCCGGGGAGCTGTTTTTT.

The CDR3: CASTYTGANVLTF. The CDR3 nucleotides read TGTGCCAGCACGTATACGGGGGCCAACGTCCTGACTTTC. V and J are TRBV3-1 (or the pseudogene TRBV3-2) and TRBJ2-6; D is unclear. This CDR3 has 13 amino acids. With 7 bases removed from V and 4 bases from J, the gap between germline ends came to 8 bases. The germline CDR1 and CDR2 sequences are LGHDT and YNNKEL (reference sequence).

V is TRBV19 and J is TRBJ2-3; 9 positions match TRBD2. The CDR3 has 15 residues. Germline loops: CDR1 LNHDA, CDR2 SQIVND (reference sequence). The junction had 8 bases not matched to a gene; V was cut back by 4 bases and J by 6 bases. The CDR3 sequence: CASSRSGGPGDTQYF. CDR3 coding DNA: TGTGCCAGTAGTAGAAGCGGGGGGCCAGGGGATACGCAGTATTTT.

This clone was seen only a few times. The chain is built from TRBV6-6 and TRBJ1-6, with D perhaps matching TRBD1 (5 bases). Trimming took off 9 bases at V and 7 bases at J, with 19 bases between the two ends. In germline, CDR1 is MNHNY, CDR2 SVGAGI (reference sequence). The CDR3 totals 15 residues. The CDR3 protein is CASLTPGPRNSPLHF. Written as DNA, the CDR3 is TGTGCCAGTCTAACGCCGGGGCCGCGGAATTCACCCCTCCACTTT.

CDR3: CASSQTGDTGELFF. The CDR3 DNA reads TGCGCCAGCAGCCAAACAGGAGACACCGGGGAGCTGTTTTTT. The V call is TRBV5-1, the J call TRBJ2-2, with D perhaps TRBD1 (5 bases). The V and J ends lost 4 bases and 3 bases respectively, with 10 bases between them. CDR3 size: 14 residues. Germline CDR1 and CDR2: SGHRS and YFSETQ.

This clone has only a few counts. The chain combines TRBV2 with TRBJ2-7; D gene ambiguous. This CDR3 contains 13 residues. The germline CDR1 and CDR2 sequences are SNHLY and FYNNEI. Trimming removed 7 bases at V and 8 bases at J, with 18 bases between. The CDR3 spells CASTSVPAWKQYF. CDR3 DNA sequence: TGTGCCAGCACCTCAGTCCCTGCGTGGAAGCAGTACTTC. Full variable domain (missing parts from reference TRBV2 and TRBJ2-7): EPEVTQTPSHQVTQMGQEVILRCVPISNHLYFYWYRQILGQKVEFLVSFYNNEISEKSEIFDDQFSVERPDGSNFTLKIRSTKLEDSAMYFCASTSVPAWKQYFGPGTRLTVT.

There are many counts of this clone. The chain combines TRBV5-1 with TRBJ2-5; 7 nucleotides match TRBD1. V lost 3 bases to trimming and J lost 2 bases; unmatched junction nucleotides: 4. The germline gives CDR1 SGHRS, CDR2 YFSETQ. The CDR3 loop spans 14 amino acids. The CDR3 region is CASSWQGVQETQYF. Written as DNA, the CDR3 is TGCGCCAGCAGCTGGCAGGGGGTTCAAGAGACCCAGTACTTC.

The chain links TRBV7-9 to TRBJ1-1; no definite D call. CDR1 is SEHNR and CDR2 is FQNEAQ in the germline V gene (reference sequence). CDR3 length: 13 amino acids. Trimming removed 1 base from V and 3 bases from J, with 6 bases in between. The CDR3 DNA sequence: TGTGCCAGCAGCTTAGTGGGTGACACTGAAGCTTTCTTT. Protein sequence: CASSLVGDTEAFF. The variable domain in full, with the rest retrieved from reference TRBV7-9 and TRBJ1-1, is DTGVSQNPRHKITKRGQNVTFRCDPISEHNRLYWYRQTLGQGPEFLTYFQNEAQLEKSRLLSDRFSAERPKGSFSTLEIQRTEQGDSAMYLCASSLVGDTEAFFGQGTRLTVV.

This chain joins TRBV9 and TRBJ1-6, with D tentatively TRBD1 (5 bases). CDR1 SGDLS and CDR2 YYNGEE come from the germline V gene. This CDR3 has 14 residues. The ends were cut back, 4 bases at V and 9 bases at J, with 14 bases in the middle. DNA for the CDR3: TGTGCCAGCAGCCCAGTGACAAGGGGTTCACCCCTCCACTTT. This codes for CASSPVTRGSPLHF.

The CDR3 DNA follows: TGTGCCAGCAGAAACAGTAGGACAGGCATGAACACTGAAGCTTTCTTT. Its protein is CASRNSRTGMNTEAFF. The chain has TRBV6-6 and TRBJ1-1, with 7 bases matching TRBD1. CDR3 length: 16 residues. After removal of 6 bases from V and 0 bases from J, the junction contained 10 bases not matched to a gene. Germline CDR1 is MNHNY and CDR2 is SVGAGI (reference sequence).

This chain links TRBV5-6 with TRBJ1-1, with unresolved D. V shed 4 bases and J shed 0 bases, with 13 bases lying between them. CDR3 size: 15 residues. Germline values: CDR1 SGHDT, CDR2 YYEEEE. The CDR3 bases are TGTGCCAGCAGCCGCCGAGACGGCCTGAACACTGAAGCTTTCTTT. Translated: CASSRRDGLNTEAFF. Full variable domain (outside the CDR3, taken from reference TRBV5-6 and TRBJ1-1): DAGVTQSPTHLIKTRGQQVTLRCSPKSGHDTVSWYQQALGQGPQFIFQYYEEEERQRGNFPDRFSGHQFPNYSSELNVNALLLGDSALYLCASSRRDGLNTEAFFGQGTRLTVV.

This clone was seen only once. The V and J genes are TRBV5-1 and TRBJ1-1; 8 nucleotides agree with TRBD1. This CDR3 spans 16 amino acids. With V trimmed by 4 bases and J by 5 bases, 13 bases remained unmatched. CDR1 is SGHRS and CDR2 is YFSETQ in the germline V gene. DNA of the CDR3: TGCGCCAGCAGCAGTTTATCAGGGGGCGGCGGGACTGAAGCTTTCTTT. It yields the protein CASSSLSGGGGTEAFF. Filled out from reference TRBV5-1 and TRBJ1-1, the complete variable domain reads KAGVTQTPRYLIKTRGQQVTLSCSPISGHRSVSWYQQTPGQGLQFLFEYFSETQRNKGNFPGRFSGRQFSNSRSEMNVSTLELGDSALYLCASSSLSGGGGTEAFFGQGTRLTVV.

V is TRBV30 and J is TRBJ2-3; 8 bases are a match to TRBD2. From germline, CDR1 is GTSNPN and CDR2 SVGIG (reference sequence). J was trimmed by 5 bases and V by 1 base; bases with no gene match: 8. CDR3 length equals 15 residues. DNA for the CDR3: TGTGCCTGGAGTGCCAAAGCGGGGGTGATAGATACGCAGTATTTT. Its protein is CAWSAKAGVIDTQYF.

The genes are TRBV3-1 (or the pseudogene TRBV3-2) and TRBJ1-1; TRBD1 agrees at 10 bases. Trimming took 4 bases from V and 4 from J; bases not matched to a gene: 6. Per germline, CDR1 LGHDT and CDR2 YNNKEL (reference sequence). The CDR3 has 15 amino acids. CDR3 nucleotide sequence: TGTGCCAGCAGCCGACAGGGGGCGCGTGGCACTGAAGCTTTCTTT. This gives the protein CASSRQGARGTEAFF.

The chain combines TRBV6-6 with TRBJ1-1; D is uncertain. This CDR3 has 14 residues. The germline V gene has CDR1 MNHNY and CDR2 SVGAGI (reference sequence). Trimming took off 0 bases at V and 1 base at J, with 6 bases between the two ends. This CDR3 is CASSYSRPNTEAFF. CDR3 nucleotides: TGTGCCAGCAGTTACTCGAGACCGAACACTGAAGCTTTCTTT.

V is TRBV4-1 and J is TRBJ2-3; D not resolved. From germline, CDR1 is MGHRA and CDR2 YSYEKL. V lost 0 bases and J lost 2, with 6 bases in between. The CDR3 runs 14 residues. DNA of the CDR3: TGCGCCAGCAGCCAAGAGGGCTACACAGATACGCAGTATTTT. Protein: CASSQEGYTDTQYF.

The chain uses TRBV5-4 and TRBJ1-2; D is possibly TRBD1 (6 bases). The CDR3 runs to 17 residues. V lost 4 bases to trimming and J lost 1 base, with 20 bases between them. The germline V gene encodes CDR1 SGHNT and CDR2 YYREEE (reference sequence). The CDR3 region has the DNA TGTGCCAGCAGCCGATTCGCGCAGGGGCGATATAACTATGGCTACACCTTC. Amino acid sequence: CASSRFAQGRYNYGYTF. The full variable domain, rest sourced from reference TRBV5-4 and TRBJ1-2, is ETGVTQSPTHLIKTRGQQVTLRCSSQSGHNTVSWYQQALGQGPQFIFQYYREEENGRGNFPPRFSGLQFPNYSSELNVNALELDDSALYLCASSRFAQGRYNYGYTFGSGTRLTVV.

V usage is TRBV7-6 and J usage is TRBJ1-3; no clear D gene. Deletions cut 0 bases from V and 0 bases from J, with 6 bases between. The CDR3 extends over 15 amino acids. CDR1 is SGHVS and CDR2 is FNYEAQ in the germline V gene. In DNA form, the CDR3 reads TGTGCCAGCAGCTTAGCACCAGCCTCTGGAAACACCATATATTTT. Encoded protein: CASSLAPASGNTIYF.

The chain recombines TRBV12-3 or TRBV12-4 with TRBJ1-5, with D unclear. The CDR3 runs to 12 residues. Trimming took 4 bases from V and 8 from J, leaving 9 bases between them. The CDR3 sequence is CASSSLGEPQHF. CDR3 sequence (DNA): TGTGCCAGCAGTTCACTCGGGGAGCCCCAGCATTTT.

This clone has just one count. The chain has TRBV7-2 and TRBJ2-5; D uncertain. Per germline, CDR1 SGHTA and CDR2 FQGNSA. CDR3 length: 15 residues. Between the trimmed V and J ends, which lost 1 base and 5 bases, there was a span of 14 bases. The CDR3 loop is CASSLVLSLWETQYF. CDR3 bases: TGTGCCAGCAGCTTAGTACTTTCATTGTGGGAGACCCAGTACTTC.